Included here is one TCR beta chain sequence, with context. The antigen remains unidentified. This sample is drawn from a study of response to subunit inactivated influenza vaccine. Study-level findings and limits: With each seasonal influenza vaccination, the authors suggested, few new T cells are recruited.

TCRdb re-derived calls from the RT-PCR reads in MiXCR, one entry per CDR3 protein. This table holds some 300,000 distinct CDR3 sequences, around 22% found once. Per the germline V gene, CDR1 is MNHNS and CDR2 is SASEGT. This CDR3 is 15 amino acids long. The ends lost 4 bases at V and 8 bases at J; junction bases unmatched: 8. This TCR derives from a man aged 50-75 years who received an inactivated influenza vaccine. The sample in question was PBMCs from blood, obtained about 20 months after vaccination. The chain couples TRBV6-1 to TRBJ1-6; 7 bases are a match to TRBD1. The chain's CDR3 is CASSADRLFYSPLHF. In DNA form, the CDR3 reads TGTGCCAGCAGTGCGGACAGGTTATTTTATTCACCCCTCCACTTT.